The rows below give T cell receptor beta chains drawn from one sample of a study of OX40 agonist ivuxolimab in advanced cancers. Using immunoSEQ multiplex PCR, the repertoire was profiled, and TCRdb retains in-frame clones only, with some absent. The table records about 81,000 clones, more than 70% of them present only once. Here the sequenced sample was CD4+ or CD8+ T cells sorted from blood, taken in a trial of the OX40 agonist ivuxolimab. The source of these receptors is an adult with an advanced solid tumor such as melanoma, head and neck, liver or kidney cancer. Each CDR3 is given with its conserved first and last residue. A D gene is named only where the DNA matches it firmly. Clone size is shown for a subset of rows, as once, few, many or a class of expanded clone.

CAISEASTGANVLTF	TGTGCCATCAGTGAGGCGAGTACTGGGGCCAACGTCCTGACTTTC	few	-	TRBV10-3	TRBJ2-6
CASSLAGTGLAWRETQYF	TGCGCCAGCAGCTTGGCGGGTACAGGGCTGGCGTGGAGGGAGACCCAGTACTTC	-	-	TRBV5-1	TRBJ2-5
CASSSPGDSVYSNQPQHF	TGTGCCAGCAGCTCGCCTGGGGACAGCGTTTATAGCAATCAGCCCCAGCATTTT	-	TRBD1	TRBV7-8	TRBJ1-5
CASSLEGGAGASTDTQYF	TGTGCCAGCAGCTTAGAGGGTGGGGCAGGGGCTAGCACAGATACGCAGTATTTT	-	-	TRBV7-8	TRBJ2-3
CASSTGTSGGPAETQYF	TGTGCCAGCAGCACTGGGACTAGTGGGGGGCCGGCGGAGACCCAGTACTTC	-	TRBD2	TRBV5-4	TRBJ2-5
CASTSGSEPDTQYF	TGCGCCAGCACCTCAGGGAGTGAACCCGATACGCAGTATTTT	-	-	TRBV5-1	TRBJ2-3
CASSQDTGQGYGYTF	TGCGCCAGCAGCCAAGATACGGGACAGGGCTATGGCTACACCTTC	-	TRBD1	TRBV4-3	TRBJ1-2
CASSFWDAGGDEQYF	TGCGCCAGCAGCTTTTGGGATGCGGGAGGCGACGAGCAGTACTTC	-	TRBD2	TRBV5-1	TRBJ2-7
CASRGGQIGLAFF	TGTGCCAGCAGGGGGGGGCAGATCGGGTTGGCTTTCTTT	-	-	TRBV6-1	TRBJ1-1
CASSQYLGTLYEQYF	TGTGCCAGCAGCCAATACCTCGGAACCCTCTACGAGCAGTACTTC	-	-	TRBV4-2	TRBJ2-7
CATSSRQDTQYF	TGTGCCACCAGCAGCAGACAGGATACGCAGTATTTT	-	-	TRBV15	TRBJ2-3
CASSLSRGLYGYTF	TGCGCCAGCAGCCTCTCTCGGGGACTATATGGCTACACCTTC	-	-	TRBV4-3	TRBJ1-2
CATSRVRAPPEEKLFF	TGTGCCACCAGCAGAGTAAGGGCCCCGCCGGAGGAAAAACTGTTTTTT	-	-	TRBV15	TRBJ1-4
CASSLGTADSGNTIYF	TGCGCCAGCAGCTTGGGAACCGCCGACTCTGGAAACACCATATATTTT	-	-	TRBV5-1	TRBJ1-3
CASSPPGWEADTQYF	TGTGCCAGCTCACCACCGGGATGGGAGGCAGATACGCAGTATTTT	once	-	TRBV18	TRBJ2-3
CASSQTHSGTNQPQHF	TGCGCCAGCAGCCAAACCCACTCAGGGACCAATCAGCCCCAGCATTTT	-	-	TRBV4-3	TRBJ1-5
CASRPQPGHTEAFF	TGTGCCAGTAGACCGCAGCCGGGGCACACTGAAGCTTTCTTT	-	-	TRBV19	TRBJ1-1
CASSLRRGPTRTGELFF	TGTGCCAGCAGCTTAAGGCGGGGGCCAACAAGGACCGGGGAGCTGTTTTTT	-	-	TRBV13	TRBJ2-2
CASSQGGYGEQYF	TGTGCCAGCAGTCAAGGGGGCTATGGGGAGCAGTACTTC	-	TRBD1	TRBV28	TRBJ2-7
CASSLSRDRYQETQYF	TGCGCCAGCAGCTTGTCCCGGGACAGGTACCAAGAGACCCAGTACTTC	-	TRBD1	TRBV5-1	TRBJ2-5
CAITTGTGGSAEAFF	TGTGCCATCACAACCGGGACAGGGGGGAGTGCTGAAGCTTTCTTT	-	TRBD1	TRBV10-3	TRBJ1-1
CASSSPGHDLYGYTF	TGTGCCAGCAGCTCCCCCGGCCACGACCTCTATGGCTACACCTTC	-	-	TRBV28	TRBJ1-2
CATSREVARANLPYEQYF	TGTGCCACCAGCAGAGAAGTAGCGCGAGCTAATCTTCCCTACGAGCAGTACTTC	-	-	TRBV15	TRBJ2-7
CSAGQVSKTQYF	TGCAGCGCCGGACAGGTGTCGAAGACCCAGTACTTC	-	TRBD1	TRBV29-1	TRBJ2-5
CASSSGLVGETDTQYF	TGCGCCAGCAGCTCCGGACTAGTGGGAGAGACAGATACGCAGTATTTT	-	TRBD2	TRBV5-1	TRBJ2-3
CASRRSVDGYTF	TGTGCCAGCCGAAGGTCTGTCGATGGCTACACCTTC	few	-	TRBV19	TRBJ1-2
CASSQGTGYLGEQYF	TGCGCCAGCAGCCAAGGGACAGGGTATCTTGGCGAGCAGTACTTC	-	TRBD1	TRBV4-3	TRBJ2-7
CASSILRPKIADTQYF	TGTGCCAGTAGTATCCTACGCCCGAAAATAGCAGATACGCAGTATTTT	-	-	TRBV19	TRBJ2-3
CASSIAQDQPQHF	TGTGCCAGTAGTATAGCCCAAGATCAGCCCCAGCATTTT	once	-	TRBV19	TRBJ1-5
CASSPGPPGEGETQYF	TGCGCCAGCAGCCCCGGCCCCCCTGGAGAGGGGGAGACCCAGTACTTC	-	-	TRBV4-3	TRBJ2-5
CAITNTVQETQYF	TGTGCCATCACGAACACCGTACAAGAGACCCAGTACTTC	-	-	TRBV10-3	TRBJ2-5
CASSPPPGGPTDTQYF	TGTGCCAGTAGTCCCCCGCCAGGCGGGCCCACAGATACGCAGTATTTT	-	-	TRBV19	TRBJ2-3
CASSVRPGKDYGYTF	TGTGCCAGCAGCGTACGGCCGGGGAAGGACTATGGCTACACCTTC	-	-	TRBV9	TRBJ1-2
CASSIRDTEKLFF	TGTGCCAGCAGTATCCGGGACACCGAAAAACTGTTTTTT	-	-	TRBV6-5	TRBJ1-4
CASSEEAGFTEAFF	TGTGCCAGCAGTGAAGAGGCAGGGTTCACTGAAGCTTTCTTT	-	-	TRBV2	TRBJ1-1
CASTRTSGGGPYNEQFF	TGTGCCAGCACACGGACTAGCGGGGGGGGCCCCTACAATGAGCAGTTCTTC	-	TRBD2	TRBV7-9	TRBJ2-1
CASSRVSVGELFF	TGCGCCAGCAGCAGAGTGTCTGTTGGGGAGCTGTTTTTT	-	-	TRBV5-1	TRBJ2-2
CASSASGTGAEAFF	TGTGCCAGCAGTGCCTCAGGGACAGGGGCGGAAGCTTTCTTT	-	TRBD1	TRBV6-4	TRBJ1-1
CASSGGTGDAYEQYF	TGTGCCAGCAGCGGAGGGACAGGGGACGCCTACGAGCAGTACTTC	once	TRBD1	TRBV4-2	TRBJ2-7